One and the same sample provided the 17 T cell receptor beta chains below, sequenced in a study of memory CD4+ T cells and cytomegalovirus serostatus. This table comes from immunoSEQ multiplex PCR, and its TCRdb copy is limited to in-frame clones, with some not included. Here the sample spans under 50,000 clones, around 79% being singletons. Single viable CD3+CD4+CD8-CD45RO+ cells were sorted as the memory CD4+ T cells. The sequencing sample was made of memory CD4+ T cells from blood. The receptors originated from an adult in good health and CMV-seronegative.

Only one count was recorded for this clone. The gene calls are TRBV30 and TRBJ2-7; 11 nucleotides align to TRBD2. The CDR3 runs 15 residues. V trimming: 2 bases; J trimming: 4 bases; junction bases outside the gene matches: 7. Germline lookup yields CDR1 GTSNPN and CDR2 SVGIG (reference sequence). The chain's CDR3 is CAWSPGTSGIYEQYF. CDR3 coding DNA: TGTGCCTGGAGTCCCGGGACTAGCGGCATATACGAGCAGTACTTC.

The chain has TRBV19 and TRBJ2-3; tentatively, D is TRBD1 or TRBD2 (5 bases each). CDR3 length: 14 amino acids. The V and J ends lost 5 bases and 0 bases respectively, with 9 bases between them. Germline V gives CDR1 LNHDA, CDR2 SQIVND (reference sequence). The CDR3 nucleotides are TGTGCCAGTAGTCCGGGACCTAGCACAGATACGCAGTATTTT. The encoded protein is CASSPGPSTDTQYF.

CDR3 sequence (DNA): TGCGCCAGCTTGGGGGGCAACGCTTCTGGGGCCAACGTCCTGACTTTC. Translation: CASLGGNASGANVLTF. This rearrangement joins TRBV5-1 to TRBJ2-6, with D perhaps TRBD1 or TRBD2 (6 bases each). This CDR3 comprises 16 residues. V was cut by 7 bases and J by 1 base, with 15 bases left in between. The germline gives CDR1 SGHRS, CDR2 YFSETQ.

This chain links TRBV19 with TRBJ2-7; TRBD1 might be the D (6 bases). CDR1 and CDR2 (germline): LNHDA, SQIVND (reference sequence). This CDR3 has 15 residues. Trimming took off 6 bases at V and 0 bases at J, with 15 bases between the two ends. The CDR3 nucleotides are TGTGCCAGTAGCATAACAGGGCGACCCTCCTACGAGCAGTACTTC. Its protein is CASSITGRPSYEQYF.

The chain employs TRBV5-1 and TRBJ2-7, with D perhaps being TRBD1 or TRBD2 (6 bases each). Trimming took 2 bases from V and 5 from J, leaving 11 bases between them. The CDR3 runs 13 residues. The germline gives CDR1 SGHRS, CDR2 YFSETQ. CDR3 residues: CASSLGGTNEQYF. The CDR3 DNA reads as TGCGCCAGCAGCTTAGGGGGGACCAACGAGCAGTACTTC.

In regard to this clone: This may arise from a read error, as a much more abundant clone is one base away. This CDR3 is CASRTRQRLNTEAFF. DNA for the CDR3: TGTGCCAGCAGGACCCGACAGAGGTTGAACACTGAAGCTTTCTTT. This chain joins TRBV7-8 and TRBJ1-1; possibly TRBD1 for D (5 bases). From germline, CDR1 is SGHVS and CDR2 FQNEAQ. Trimming cost V 6 bases and J 0 bases, with 14 bases left between them. This CDR3 contains 15 residues.

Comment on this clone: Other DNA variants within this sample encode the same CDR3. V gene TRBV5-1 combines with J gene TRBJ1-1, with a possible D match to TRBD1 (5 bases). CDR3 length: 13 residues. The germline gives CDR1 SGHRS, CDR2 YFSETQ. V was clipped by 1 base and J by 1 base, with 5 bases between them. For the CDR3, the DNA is TGCGCCAGCAGCTTGCAGGGGAACACTGAAGCTTTCTTT. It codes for CASSLQGNTEAFF.

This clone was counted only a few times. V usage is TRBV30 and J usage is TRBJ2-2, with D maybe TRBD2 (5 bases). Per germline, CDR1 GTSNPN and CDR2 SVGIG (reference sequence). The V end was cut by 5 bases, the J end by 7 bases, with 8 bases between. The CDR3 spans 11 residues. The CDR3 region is CAWATSGELFF. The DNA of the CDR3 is TGTGCCTGGGCTACTAGCGGGGAGCTGTTTTTT. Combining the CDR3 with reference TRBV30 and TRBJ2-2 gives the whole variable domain SQTIHQWPATLVQPVGSPLSLECTVEGTSNPNLYWYRQAAGRGLQLLFYSVGIGQISSEVPQNLSASRPQDRQFILSSKKLLLSDSGFYLCAWATSGELFFGEGSRLTVL.

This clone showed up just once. CDR3 protein: CASSLDWGVMNTEAFF. The DNA for the CDR3 is TGCGCCAGCAGCTTGGATTGGGGGGTCATGAACACTGAAGCTTTCTTT. The J gene is TRBJ1-1, the V gene TRBV5-1; D may be TRBD1 (5 bases). Germline values: CDR1 SGHRS, CDR2 YFSETQ. The germline V and J ends were trimmed by 0 bases and 0 bases, with 12 bases remaining between them. The CDR3 totals 16 residues.

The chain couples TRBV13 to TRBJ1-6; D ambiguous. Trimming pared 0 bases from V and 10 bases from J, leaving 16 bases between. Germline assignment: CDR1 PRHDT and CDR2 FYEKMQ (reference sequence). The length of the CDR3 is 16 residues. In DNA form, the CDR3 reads TGTGCCAGCAGCTTAGGCCTTGGGAAGGCGGACTCACCCCTCCACTTT. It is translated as CASSLGLGKADSPLHF.

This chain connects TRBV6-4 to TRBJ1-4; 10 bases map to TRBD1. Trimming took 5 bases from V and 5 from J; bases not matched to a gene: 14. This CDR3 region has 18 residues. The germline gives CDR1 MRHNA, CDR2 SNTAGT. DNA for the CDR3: TGTGCCAGCAGTTTGGGACAGGGGTTACTCCCCATCAATGAAAAACTGTTTTTT. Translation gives CASSLGQGLLPINEKLFF.

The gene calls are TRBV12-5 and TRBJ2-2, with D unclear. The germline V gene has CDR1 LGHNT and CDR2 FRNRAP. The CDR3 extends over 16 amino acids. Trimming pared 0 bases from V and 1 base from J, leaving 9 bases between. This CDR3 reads CASGLVQTENTGELFF. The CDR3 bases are TGTGCTAGTGGTTTGGTACAAACAGAGAACACCGGGGAGCTGTTTTTT.

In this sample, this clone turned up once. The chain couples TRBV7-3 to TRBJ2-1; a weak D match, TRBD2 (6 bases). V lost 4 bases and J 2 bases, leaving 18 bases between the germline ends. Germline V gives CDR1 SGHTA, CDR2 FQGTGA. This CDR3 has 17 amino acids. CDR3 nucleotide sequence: TGTGCCAGCAGCTCGTCCGGGAGCCTCCTGACCTACAATGAGCAGTTCTTC. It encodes CASSSSGSLLTYNEQFF.

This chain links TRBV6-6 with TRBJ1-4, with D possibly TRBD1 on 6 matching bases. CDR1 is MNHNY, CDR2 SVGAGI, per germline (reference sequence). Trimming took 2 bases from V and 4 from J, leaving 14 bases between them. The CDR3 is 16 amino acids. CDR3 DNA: TGTGCCAGCAGTTACCTGCGAGAGGGGGTTAATGAAAAACTGTTTTTT. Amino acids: CASSYLREGVNEKLFF.

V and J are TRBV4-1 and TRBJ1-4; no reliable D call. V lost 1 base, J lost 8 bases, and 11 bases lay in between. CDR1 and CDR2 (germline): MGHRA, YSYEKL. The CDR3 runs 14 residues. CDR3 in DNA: TGCGCCAGCAGCCAAGTTGGCGGCGAAGAAAAACTGTTTTTT. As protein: CASSQVGGEEKLFF.

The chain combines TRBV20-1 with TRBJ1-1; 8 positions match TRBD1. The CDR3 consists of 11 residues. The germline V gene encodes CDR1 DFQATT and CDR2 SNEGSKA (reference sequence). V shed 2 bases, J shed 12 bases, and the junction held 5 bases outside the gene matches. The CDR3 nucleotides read TGCAGTGCTAGACCGGGACAGGAACCTTTCTTT. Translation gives CSARPGQEPFF.

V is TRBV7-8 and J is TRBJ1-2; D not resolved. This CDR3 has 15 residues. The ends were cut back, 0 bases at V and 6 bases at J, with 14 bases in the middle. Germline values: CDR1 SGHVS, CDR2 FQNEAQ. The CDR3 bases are TGTGCCAGCAGCTTAGCAGGGTCAGGCCCCCATGGCTACACCTTC. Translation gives CASSLAGSGPHGYTF.